The 26 T cell receptor beta chains reported below all come from one sample, sequenced in a study of response to subunit inactivated influenza vaccine. TCRdb re-called the RT-PCR reads with MiXCR, one entry per CDR3 protein. This table has more than 600,000 distinct CDR3 sequences, roughly 18% appearing once. The source was PBMCs from blood, collected approximately 5 days after vaccination. The source of these receptors is a man aged 50 or older who received an inactivated influenza vaccine.

In its sample, this clonotype was seen many times. The chain uses TRBV25-1 and TRBJ1-6; 8 bases line up with TRBD1. CDR1 is MGHDK and CDR2 is SYGVNS in the germline V gene. Germline trimming cut 6 bases from V and 6 bases from J; bases unmatched to any gene: 7. This CDR3 has 15 amino acids. This chain's CDR3 is CASSPGQGLNSPLHF. The CDR3 nucleotides read TGTGCCAGCAGCCCCGGACAGGGTCTTAATTCACCCCTCCACTTT.

V gene TRBV24-1 combines with J gene TRBJ2-5; D is undetermined. V lost 6 bases and J lost 0, with 7 bases in between. This CDR3 has 13 residues. Germline values: CDR1 KGHDR, CDR2 SFDVKD. In nucleotides, the CDR3 is TGTGCCACCAGTCAGTTGTACCAAGAGACCCAGTACTTC. Protein: CATSQLYQETQYF.

The CDR3 DNA is TGTGCCAGCAGTTTCTTCAAGCACATGAACACTGAAGCTTTCTTT. This codes for CASSFFKHMNTEAFF. The chain combines TRBV12-3 or TRBV12-4 with TRBJ1-1, with unresolved D. The germline V and J ends were trimmed by 3 bases and 0 bases, with 11 bases remaining between them. The CDR3 spans 15 residues.

The V call is TRBV29-1, the J call TRBJ2-1; 13 bases map to TRBD2. The CDR3 spans 14 residues. Germline V lookup: CDR1 SQVTM, CDR2 ANQGSEA. After removal of 6 bases from V and 10 bases from J, the junction contained 9 bases not matched to a gene. The DNA of the CDR3 is TGCAGCGTCCGGACTAGCGGGAGAGGTGGCGAGCAGTTCTTC. This sequence encodes CSVRTSGRGGEQFF.

V is TRBV20-1 and J is TRBJ2-7; D is ambiguous. CDR1 is DFQATT, CDR2 SNEGSKA, per germline (reference sequence). This CDR3 is 14 amino acids long. V lost 1 base and J 6 bases, leaving 16 bases between the germline ends. CDR3 in DNA: TGCAGTGCTAGAGCGGTCGATGGACCCTTCGAGCAGTACTTC. Translation gives CSARAVDGPFEQYF.

In DNA, the CDR3 is TGTGCCAGCAGCGCCCCACCAGGGACAGGGGAGCGGAGCGAGACCCAGTACTTC. It encodes CASSAPPGTGERSETQYF. J is TRBJ2-5 and V is TRBV9, with 10 bases fitting TRBD1. The CDR3 spans 18 residues. V lost 3 bases and J lost 5; bases outside the gene matches: 16. CDR1 is SGDLS, CDR2 YYNGEE, per germline.

This clonotype was found many times. The chain links TRBV10-3 to TRBJ2-3; 11 bases fit TRBD2. There are 16 residues in the CDR3. Germline assignment: CDR1 ENHRY and CDR2 SYGVKD. With 5 bases clipped from V and 0 bases from J, the junction kept 4 bases outside the gene matches. The CDR3 region has the DNA TGTGCCATCAGTTCTAGCGGGGGGACAAGCACAGATACGCAGTATTTT. Amino acid sequence: CAISSSGGTSTDTQYF.

V usage is TRBV27 and J usage is TRBJ1-5; D might be TRBD1 (5 bases). This CDR3 is 13 amino acids long. The V and J ends lost 7 bases and 1 base respectively, with 8 bases between them. Germline V gene data show CDR1 as MNHEY and CDR2 as SMNVEV (reference sequence). The CDR3 sequence: CASTGGSNQPQHF. The CDR3 DNA reads as TGTGCCAGCACGGGGGGAAGCAATCAGCCCCAGCATTTT.

J is TRBJ2-7 and V is TRBV11-1; no definite D call. Deletions cut 2 bases from V and 2 bases from J, with 28 bases between. The CDR3 length is 20 residues. The germline CDR1 and CDR2 sequences are SGHAT and FQDESV (reference sequence). DNA of the CDR3: TGTGCCAGCAGCTTATTTTCCGGTGTAAGATTTTCGGGCAGAACCTACGAGCAGTACTTC. It yields the protein CASSLFSGVRFSGRTYEQYF.

This chain connects TRBV27 to TRBJ2-7; D remains unclear. The V end was cut by 2 bases, the J end by 3 bases, with 14 bases between. There are 15 residues in the CDR3. Looked up from germline, CDR1 is MNHEY and CDR2 is SMNVEV (reference sequence). The DNA for the CDR3 is TGTGCCAGCAGTTTAAGGGCTATCGGAAACTACGAGCAGTACTTC. It specifies CASSLRAIGNYEQYF.

This clonotype was counted between two and nine times. The gene calls are TRBV29-1 and TRBJ2-5; D may be TRBD2 (5 bases). Germline V lookup: CDR1 SQVTM, CDR2 ANQGSEA. The CDR3 contains 11 residues. The V gene lost 6 bases and the J gene lost 7 bases, with 12 bases spanning the gap. CDR3 protein: CSVVSGVTQYF. In DNA, the CDR3 is TGCAGCGTGGTCTCCGGGGTGACCCAGTACTTC.

CDR3 sequence (DNA): TGTGCCAGCAGTCCCACAGGGGGACGGACATACAATGAGCAGTTCTTC. Protein product: CASSPTGGRTYNEQFF. The chain recombines TRBV28 with TRBJ2-1, with 8 bases identical to TRBD1. Germline V gene data show CDR1 as MDHEN and CDR2 as SYDVKM. This CDR3 is 16 amino acids long. J was trimmed by 4 bases and V by 5 bases; bases with no gene match: 10.

This clonotype was seen a few times. The rearrangement joins TRBV5-1 to TRBJ1-1; D not resolved. The germline V gene has CDR1 SGHRS and CDR2 YFSETQ. The CDR3 runs 14 residues. Trimming stripped 1 base from V and 0 bases from J, with 7 bases between. The CDR3 DNA reads TGCGCCAGCAGCTTGAACGTTGTGAACACTGAAGCTTTCTTT. Protein sequence: CASSLNVVNTEAFF.

The J gene is TRBJ2-7, the V gene TRBV28; TRBD1 aligns across 8 bases. The J segment lost 5 bases and the V segment lost 4 bases, leaving 10 bases of the junction unmatched. Germline-derived CDR1 and CDR2 are MDHEN and SYDVKM. The CDR3 totals 15 residues. The CDR3 here is CASSSPGTGSNEQYF. The CDR3 DNA sequence: TGTGCCAGCAGTTCCCCCGGGACAGGATCTAACGAGCAGTACTTC.

This clonotype was seen repeatedly, ten times or more. The rearrangement joins TRBV5-1 to TRBJ2-3; D gene unclear. This CDR3 spans 13 amino acids. Trimming took off 4 bases at V and 5 bases at J, with 11 bases between the two ends. Germline V gene lookup returns CDR1 SGHRS and CDR2 YFSETQ. The CDR3 spells CASSVDSRDTQYF. The CDR3 region has the DNA TGCGCCAGCAGCGTGGATAGCCGAGATACGCAGTATTTT.

The chain recombines TRBV4-2 with TRBJ1-2, with D uncertain. This CDR3 is built from 13 residues. CDR1 and CDR2 (germline): LGHNA, YNFKEQ. Trimming cost V 4 bases and J 5 bases, with 11 bases left between them. The CDR3 region is CASSRSGVYGYTF. Written as DNA, the CDR3 is TGTGCCAGCAGCCGCTCCGGGGTATATGGCTACACCTTC.

Many counts were recorded for this clonotype. V gene TRBV12-3 or TRBV12-4 combines with J gene TRBJ2-3; 13 bases are shared with TRBD2. The CDR3 totals 16 residues. J gave up 6 bases and V 6 bases, and 9 bases lay outside the gene matches. CDR3 in amino acids: CASRSGTSGKGDTQYF. The CDR3 DNA is TGTGCCAGCAGGTCCGGGACTAGCGGGAAAGGGGATACGCAGTATTTT.

The chain uses TRBV10-3 and TRBJ2-3; 10 bases agree with TRBD2. With 6 bases clipped from V and 1 base from J, the junction kept 4 bases outside the gene matches. The length of the CDR3 is 15 residues. Germline V CDR1 and CDR2: ENHRY, SYGVKD. Here the CDR3 reads CAISSSGRRTDTQYF. The CDR3 DNA reads as TGTGCCATCAGCTCTAGCGGGAGACGCACAGATACGCAGTATTTT.

This clonotype showed up just a few times. This rearrangement joins TRBV25-1 to TRBJ1-6; the D is unclear. The CDR3 length is 12 residues. Trimming cost V 5 bases and J 7 bases, with 6 bases left between them. Germline CDR1 MGHDK, CDR2 SYGVNS. CDR3 sequence: CASSITNSPLHF. CDR3 in DNA: TGTGCCAGCAGTATAACGAATTCACCCCTCCACTTT.

The table lists this clonotype with a few counts. The chain has TRBV9 and TRBJ2-1; the match to TRBD2 covers 8 bases. Germline values: CDR1 SGDLS, CDR2 YYNGEE. There are 15 residues in the CDR3. V was clipped by 3 bases and J by 7 bases; unmatched bases: 9. CDR3 sequence reads: CASSASGTSANEQFF. For the CDR3, the DNA is TGTGCCAGCAGCGCCTCCGGGACTAGTGCGAATGAGCAGTTCTTC.

This clonotype was seen more than once but under ten times. This rearrangement joins TRBV5-1 to TRBJ1-2; 9 bases are shared with TRBD1. Germline V gene sequence: CDR1 SGHRS, CDR2 YFSETQ. Trimming cost V 0 bases and J 4 bases; bases outside gene matches: 7. The CDR3 spans 16 residues. Here the CDR3 DNA reads TGCGCCAGCAGCTTGGACCCGGGACAGGGAGCCTATGGCTACACCTTC. Residues: CASSLDPGQGAYGYTF.

The J gene is TRBJ2-2, the V gene TRBV28, with 8 bases aligning to TRBD1. CDR3 length: 15 amino acids. After removal of 7 bases from V and 3 bases from J, the junction contained 7 bases not matched to a gene. Germline V gene lookup returns CDR1 MDHEN and CDR2 SYDVKM. CDR3 bases: TGTGCCAGCACCCTGGACAGGGATTACACCGGGGAGCTGTTTTTT. This sequence encodes CASTLDRDYTGELFF. The whole variable domain, remainder taken from reference TRBV28 and TRBJ2-2, is DVKVTQSSRYLVKRTGEKVFLECVQDMDHENMFWYRQDPGLGLRLIYFSYDVKMKEKGDIPEGYSVSREKKERFSLILESASTNQTSMYLCASTLDRDYTGELFFGEGSRLTVL.

The gene calls are TRBV20-1 and TRBJ2-7, with 12 bases aligning to TRBD1. Per the germline V gene, CDR1 is DFQATT and CDR2 is SNEGSKA (reference sequence). The CDR3 is made up of 14 amino acids. With 5 bases clipped from V and 4 bases from J, the junction kept 6 bases outside the gene matches. The CDR3 sequence is CSAAGTGGRYEQYF. The CDR3 DNA reads as TGCAGTGCTGCCGGGACAGGGGGCAGGTACGAGCAGTACTTC.

This clonotype was counted only a few times. The chain has TRBV9 and TRBJ2-2; D gene uncertain. Germline CDR1 and CDR2: SGDLS and YYNGEE. The CDR3 runs 16 residues. V was shortened by 0 bases and J by 2 bases, with 11 bases between the two germline ends. CDR3 sequence (DNA): TGTGCCAGCAGCGTAGATCAGCGACGAAACACCGGGGAGCTGTTTTTT. It is translated as CASSVDQRRNTGELFF. Based on the CDR3 plus reference TRBV9 and TRBJ2-2, the full variable domain is DSGVTQTPKHLITATGQRVTLRCSPRSGDLSVYWYQQSLDQGLQFLIQYYNGEERAKGNILERFSAQQFPDLHSELNLSSLELGDSALYFCASSVDQRRNTGELFFGEGSRLTVL.

This clonotype was observed at least ten times. This chain uses TRBV20-1 with TRBJ2-7; a weak D match, TRBD2 (6 bases). Trimming left V 3 bases short and J 2 bases short, with 17 bases between. The CDR3 runs 15 residues. Germline-derived CDR1 and CDR2 are DFQATT and SNEGSKA (reference sequence). The DNA for the CDR3 is TGCAGTGCTAGCCCGCCTCGGGACTCAGCCTACGAGCAGTACTTC. It translates to CSASPPRDSAYEQYF.

As for this clonotype: Because it lacks the conserved phenylalanine or tryptophan at the end, this CDR3 is likely a read error. For the CDR3, the DNA is TGTGCCAGCAGCCTTCCTAGCGATTTAACCTACGAGCAGTACTTG. This translates into CASSLPSDLTYEQYL. The J gene is TRBJ2-7, the V gene TRBV28; possible D gene TRBD2, 6 bases. The CDR3 spans 15 residues. Trimming took 6 bases from V and 2 from J, leaving 17 bases between them. CDR1 and CDR2 from the germline V gene are MDHEN and SYDVKM.